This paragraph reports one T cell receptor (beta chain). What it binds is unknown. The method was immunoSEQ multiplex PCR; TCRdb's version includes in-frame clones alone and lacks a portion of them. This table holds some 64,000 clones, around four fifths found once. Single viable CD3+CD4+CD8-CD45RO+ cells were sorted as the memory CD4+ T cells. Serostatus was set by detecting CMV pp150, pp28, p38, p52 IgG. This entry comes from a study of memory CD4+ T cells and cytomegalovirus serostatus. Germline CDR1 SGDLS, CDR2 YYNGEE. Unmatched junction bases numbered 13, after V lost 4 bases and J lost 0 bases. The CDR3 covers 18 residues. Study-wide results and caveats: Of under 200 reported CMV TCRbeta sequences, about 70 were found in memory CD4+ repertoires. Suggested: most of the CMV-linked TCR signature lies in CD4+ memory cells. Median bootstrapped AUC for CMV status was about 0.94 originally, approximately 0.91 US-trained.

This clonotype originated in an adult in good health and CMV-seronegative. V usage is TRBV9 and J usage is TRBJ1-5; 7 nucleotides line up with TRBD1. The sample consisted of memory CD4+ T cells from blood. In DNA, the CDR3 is TGTGCCAGCAGCCGTGGGGACAGCAATTATTATAGCAATCAGCCCCAGCATTTT. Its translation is CASSRGDSNYYSNQPQHF. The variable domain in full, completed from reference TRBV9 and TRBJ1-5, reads DSGVTQTPKHLITATGQRVTLRCSPRSGDLSVYWYQQSLDQGLQFLIQYYNGEERAKGNILERFSAQQFPDLHSELNLSSLELGDSALYFCASSRGDSNYYSNQPQHFGDGTRLSIL.